This TCR beta chain was documented in a study of blood T cell repertoires in COVID-19. Using immunoSEQ multiplex PCR, the repertoire was profiled, and TCRdb retains in-frame clones only, with some absent. The data contain over 100,000 clones, roughly four fifths of them seen just once; the ten biggest clones take up about 5%. The CDR3 spans 13 residues. V was shortened by 6 bases and J by 2 bases, with 11 bases between the two germline ends. Germline V lookup: CDR1 MNHEY, CDR2 SVGAGI. Specimen: peripheral blood. The rearrangement links TRBV6-5 to TRBJ2-7, with TRBD1 as a possible D gene (6 bases). This clonotype was sampled from a man in his sixties with acute or convalescent COVID-19. The CDR3 region is CASRKQGPYEQYF. The CDR3 region has the DNA TGTGCCAGCAGAAAACAGGGCCCCTACGAGCAGTACTTC.